What follows are 32 T cell receptor beta chains derived from one specimen sequenced in a study of T cells in Graves' hyperthyroidism and ophthalmopathy (dated by TCRdb to about 2019). Library preparation was by multiplex PCR. Sequenced on an Illumina HiSeq 2000. TCR beta CDR3 regions were amplified from RNA transcripts. The TCR CDR3 was subjected to a first round of RT-PCR using the HTBI primer set and the Qiagen OneStep RT-PCR kit. The public reads were reprocessed in TCRdb via fastp at Q25 and MiXCR, keeping in-frame beta chains. Every CDR3 protein is listed once, alongside the most common genes and DNA of its rows. The sample table records just under 750,000 distinct CDR3 sequences; over 35% of these occur just once. Roughly 30% of the sample belongs to the ten largest clones. Specimen: blood. These receptors were taken from a woman in her 40s with Graves' hyperthyroidism.

This clonotype was detected a few times. The genes are TRBV25-1 and TRBJ2-1; 8 nucleotides agree with TRBD1. The CDR3 length is 16 residues. The J segment lost 5 bases and the V segment lost 2 bases, leaving 8 bases of the junction unmatched. The germline CDR1 and CDR2 sequences are MGHDK and SYGVNS. CDR3 sequence reads: CASSELGTGPNNEQFF. Here the CDR3 DNA reads TGTGCCAGCAGTGAACTAGGGACAGGACCCAACAATGAGCAGTTCTTC.

This chain connects TRBV10-3 to TRBJ2-5, with unresolved D. CDR1 is ENHRY and CDR2 is SYGVKD in the germline V gene. V was clipped by 4 bases and J by 2 bases, with 11 bases between them. This CDR3 region has 14 residues. CDR3 sequence reads: CAISVDSNQETQYF. The CDR3 nucleotides are TGTGCCATCAGTGTAGACTCAAATCAAGAGACCCAGTACTTC.

This clonotype was seen at least ten times. The genes are TRBV12-3 or TRBV12-4 and TRBJ1-2; the match to TRBD1 covers 8 bases. The CDR3 length is 15 residues. The ends lost 6 bases at V and 4 bases at J; junction bases unmatched: 10. The CDR3 sequence: CASSPTAGTGYGYTF. The CDR3 DNA follows: TGTGCCAGCAGCCCAACAGCCGGGACAGGCTATGGCTACACCTTC.

This clonotype was seen repeatedly, ten times or more. The chain joins TRBV29-1 to TRBJ1-2; D gene uncertain. The CDR3 loop spans 11 amino acids. Germline V gene data show CDR1 as SQVTM and CDR2 as ANQGSEA. V was shortened by 7 bases and J by 6 bases, with 12 bases between the two germline ends. CDR3 bases: TGCAGCGCTGGGAACCTCAATGGCTACACCTTC. Translated, it gives CSAGNLNGYTF.

The gene calls are TRBV10-1 and TRBJ2-3; a possible D gene is TRBD1 (6 bases). The CDR3 consists of 14 residues. CDR1 is WNHNN and CDR2 is SYGVQD in the germline V gene (reference sequence). The V and J ends lost 4 bases and 4 bases respectively, with 12 bases between them. CDR3 sequence: CASSGSAGADTQYF. The CDR3 nucleotides are TGCGCCAGCAGTGGGTCGGCAGGGGCAGATACGCAGTATTTT.

Worth noting for this clonotype: Its ends do not fully match the called genes, so a read error is possible. The rearrangement links TRBV7-9 to TRBJ2-6; tentative D call: TRBD1 (5 bases). The germline gives CDR1 SEHNR, CDR2 FQNEAQ (reference sequence). The CDR3 spans 15 residues. The CDR3 loop is CASSLASSGANILTF. The CDR3, as DNA: TGTGCCAGCAGCTTAGCCAGCTCTGGGGCCAACATCCTGACTTTC.

This clonotype was detected ten times or more. For the CDR3, the DNA is TGCGCCAGCAGCCAGGTCGCAGGGACAGCAAATTCACCCCTCCACTTT. Translation: CASSQVAGTANSPLHF. The V and J genes are TRBV4-1 and TRBJ1-6; 7 positions agree with TRBD1. After removal of 3 bases from V and 7 bases from J, the junction contained 9 bases not matched to a gene. This CDR3 contains 16 residues. Germline CDR1 and CDR2: MGHRA and YSYEKL.

This chain joins TRBV7-3 and TRBJ2-7; 7 nucleotides align to TRBD1. Germline CDR1 is SGHTA and CDR2 is FQGTGA. This CDR3 has 15 residues. V dropped 5 bases and J dropped 5; count of bases not matched to a gene: 12. The CDR3 nucleotides are TGTGCCAGCAGCGTCTCCGGGACAGCCGGAAACGAGCAGTACGTC. Amino acid sequence: CASSVSGTAGNEQYV.

This clonotype was detected many times. The gene calls are TRBV11-3 and TRBJ2-5; a possible D gene is TRBD1 (6 bases). The CDR3 has 14 residues. V was trimmed by 5 bases and J by 4 bases, leaving 14 bases between them. CDR1 and CDR2 from the germline V gene are SGHNT and YENEEA. Here the CDR3 DNA reads TGTGCCAGCAGCACCAGGGGATGGGGAGAGACCCAGTACTTC. It encodes CASSTRGWGETQYF.

CDR3 sequence: CASSRGGASTDTQYF. CDR3 in DNA: TGTGCCAGCAGCCGCGGGGGAGCCAGCACAGATACGCAGTATTTT. The J gene is TRBJ2-3, the V gene TRBV7-2; TRBD2 agrees at 7 bases. The ends lost 5 bases at V and 0 bases at J; junction bases unmatched: 5. CDR1 is SGHTA, CDR2 FQGNSA, per germline. The CDR3 extends over 15 amino acids.

This clonotype was observed once. Being one base from a much bigger clone, this may be a read error. The chain is built from TRBV19 and TRBJ1-1; TRBD1 might be the D (5 bases). The length of the CDR3 is 16 residues. Germline V gene lookup returns CDR1 LNHDA and CDR2 SQIVND (reference sequence). The CDR3 region is CASSPGQGQSGTDAFF. CDR3 nucleotide sequence: TGTGCCAGTAGTCCTGGACAAGGCCAGTCGGGCACTGATGCTTTCTTT.

This clonotype turned up a few times. V is TRBV7-2 and J is TRBJ1-1, with 8 bases that match TRBD1. The V segment lost 2 bases and the J segment 2 bases; nucleotides outside the gene matches: 4. Germline CDR1 and CDR2: SGHTA and FQGNSA. The CDR3 spans 15 residues. The CDR3 loop reads CASSLHGQGNTEAFF. The CDR3 nucleotides are TGTGCCAGCAGCTTACACGGACAGGGAAACACTGAAGCTTTCTTT.

This clonotype was detected many times. CDR3 sequence (DNA): TGCAGTGCTAGTCGGTTACCGACGGGCACTGAAGCTTTCTTT. Residues: CSASRLPTGTEAFF. The V and J genes are TRBV20-1 and TRBJ1-1, with D unclear. This CDR3 comprises 14 residues. Germline-derived CDR1 and CDR2 are DFQATT and SNEGSKA (reference sequence). V was shortened by 3 bases and J by 4 bases, with 15 bases between the two germline ends.

The chain joins TRBV4-1 to TRBJ1-2, with D perhaps TRBD1 (6 bases). V shed 1 base and J shed 8 bases, with 14 bases lying between them. CDR1 is MGHRA, CDR2 YSYEKL, per germline. This CDR3 comprises 14 residues. CDR3 loop: CASSQADSTIGYTF. CDR3 sequence (DNA): TGCGCCAGCAGCCAAGCGGACAGCACGATAGGCTACACCTTC.

This chain links TRBV9 with TRBJ1-1; the D is unclear. Trimming pared 3 bases from V and 4 bases from J, leaving 10 bases between. The length of the CDR3 is 13 residues. From germline, CDR1 is SGDLS and CDR2 YYNGEE. CDR3: CASSAGPGTEAFF. CDR3 sequence (DNA): TGTGCCAGCAGCGCAGGTCCGGGCACTGAAGCTTTCTTT. The full variable domain, its missing parts supplied by reference TRBV9 and TRBJ1-1, is DSGVTQTPKHLITATGQRVTLRCSPRSGDLSVYWYQQSLDQGLQFLIQYYNGEERAKGNILERFSAQQFPDLHSELNLSSLELGDSALYFCASSAGPGTEAFFGQGTRLTVV.

This clonotype was found a few times. The chain uses TRBV7-9 and TRBJ2-7; 8 positions agree with TRBD1. Trimming removed 5 bases from V and 3 bases from J; junction bases left unmatched: 6. The CDR3 consists of 14 residues. Germline V lookup: CDR1 SEHNR, CDR2 FQNEAQ (reference sequence). As DNA, the CDR3 is TGTGCCAGCAGCCCGGGACAGGTACACTACGAGCAGTACTTC. Protein sequence: CASSPGQVHYEQYF.

At least ten counts were recorded for this clonotype. The V gene is TRBV10-2, the J gene TRBJ2-2; 7 bases agree with TRBD2. V gave up 6 bases and J gave up 0 bases; unmatched junction bases: 1. Germline CDR1 WSHSY, CDR2 SAAADI. The CDR3 consists of 14 residues. CDR3 residues: CASSGTTNTGELFF. The CDR3 DNA follows: TGCGCCAGCAGCGGGACTACGAACACCGGGGAGCTGTTTTTT.

Only a few counts were recorded for this clonotype. This chain uses TRBV6-5 with TRBJ2-7; 7 bases are shared with TRBD1. The CDR3 consists of 14 residues. Trimming cost V 6 bases and J 5 bases; bases outside gene matches: 10. CDR1 is MNHEY and CDR2 is SVGAGI in the germline V gene. The CDR3 nucleotides read TGTGCCAGCAGATTAGACAGGGATCGTGACGAGCAGTACTTC. This gives the protein CASRLDRDRDEQYF.

The chain combines TRBV6-6 with TRBJ1-5, with 9 positions matching TRBD1. The J segment lost 6 bases and the V segment lost 2 bases, leaving 5 bases of the junction unmatched. This CDR3 is 15 amino acids long. Per the germline V gene, CDR1 is MNHNY and CDR2 is SVGAGI (reference sequence). Written as DNA, the CDR3 is TGTGCCAGCAGTTACCTGGGACAGGGCGGTCAGCCCCAGCATTTT. Translated, it gives CASSYLGQGGQPQHF.

This clonotype came up once. The chain joins TRBV20-1 to TRBJ1-1; TRBD1 agrees at 7 bases. The CDR3 runs 14 residues. Germline V gene sequence: CDR1 DFQATT, CDR2 SNEGSKA (reference sequence). V dropped 6 bases and J dropped 7; count of bases not matched to a gene: 14. CDR3 protein: CSAGQGGLSVEAFF. The CDR3 nucleotides read TGCAGTGCGGGGCAGGGGGGATTGTCAGTTGAAGCTTTCTTT.

The chain carries TRBV18 and TRBJ2-5, with D perhaps given as TRBD1 or TRBD2 (5 bases each). Germline loops: CDR1 KGHSH, CDR2 LQKENI. The CDR3 is made up of 15 amino acids. Trimming left V 2 bases short and J 2 bases short, with 12 bases between. This CDR3 is CASSPFRDAQETQYF. The DNA for the CDR3 is TGTGCCAGCTCACCATTCCGGGACGCACAAGAGACCCAGTACTTC. The whole variable domain, remainder taken from reference TRBV18 and TRBJ2-5, is NAGVMQNPRHLVRRRGQEARLRCSPMKGHSHVYWYRQLPEEGLKFMVYLQKENIIDESGMPKERFSAEFPKEGPSILRIQQVVRGDSAAYFCASSPFRDAQETQYFGPGTRLLVL.

The chain uses TRBV15 and TRBJ1-5; D possibly corresponds to TRBD1 (5 bases). CDR1 is LNHNV, CDR2 YYDKDF, per germline (reference sequence). The CDR3 has 15 amino acids. V was clipped by 1 base and J by 1 base, with 8 bases between them. The CDR3 is CATSRGRGSNQPQHF. The CDR3 region has the DNA TGTGCCACCAGCAGAGGGCGGGGGAGCAATCAGCCCCAGCATTTT. The whole variable domain, filled in from reference TRBV15 and TRBJ1-5, reads DAMVIQNPRYQVTQFGKPVTLSCSQTLNHNVMYWYQQKSSQAPKLLFHYYDKDFNNEADTPDNFQSRRPNTSFCFLDIRSPGLGDTAMYLCATSRGRGSNQPQHFGDGTRLSIL.

This chain uses TRBV7-8 with TRBJ2-2; D not certain. Germline CDR1 SGHVS, CDR2 FQNEAQ. The V gene lost 6 bases and the J gene lost 0 bases, with 17 bases spanning the gap. The CDR3 sequence is 17 residues long. CDR3: CASSWTVQFANTGELFF. The CDR3 nucleotides read TGTGCCAGCAGTTGGACGGTACAGTTCGCGAACACCGGGGAGCTGTTTTTT. Full variable domain (outside the CDR3, taken from reference TRBV7-8 and TRBJ2-2): GAGVSQSPRYKVAKRGQDVALRCDPISGHVSLFWYQQALGQGPEFLTYFQNEAQLDKSGLPSDRFFAERPEGSVSTLKIQRTQQEDSAVYLCASSWTVQFANTGELFFGEGSRLTVL.

The genes are TRBV7-2 and TRBJ2-7, with 11 bases fitting TRBD1. V gave up 6 bases and J gave up 3 bases; unmatched junction bases: 7. CDR1 and CDR2 (germline): SGHTA, FQGNSA. The CDR3 runs 15 residues. The CDR3 coding sequence is TGTGCCAGCAGAGGGGGACAGGGGGTGATCTACGAGCAGTACTTC. This sequence encodes CASRGGQGVIYEQYF.

The V call is TRBV12-3 or TRBV12-4, the J call TRBJ1-2; no definite D call. CDR3 size: 15 residues. The V gene lost 8 bases and the J gene lost 4 bases, with 20 bases spanning the gap. CDR3 sequence (DNA): TGTGCCAGCGCCCCCGGGTCTTCGGCGATCTATGGCTACACCTTC. This codes for CASAPGSSAIYGYTF.

This clonotype was picked up many times. V usage is TRBV20-1 and J usage is TRBJ2-5; 7 nucleotides agree with TRBD2. Germline V gene data show CDR1 as DFQATT and CDR2 as SNEGSKA (reference sequence). This CDR3 region has 16 residues. Germline trimming cut 0 bases from V and 5 bases from J; bases unmatched to any gene: 12. The CDR3 loop reads CSARDASGTGGETQYF. CDR3 nucleotide sequence: TGCAGTGCTAGAGATGCCAGCGGGACTGGTGGTGAGACCCAGTACTTC.

This clonotype was counted many times. Here the CDR3 reads CASSHDNSGGRQGYTF. The CDR3 coding sequence is TGCGCCAGCAGCCACGATAATTCAGGGGGCCGTCAGGGCTACACCTTC. The chain couples TRBV5-1 to TRBJ1-2; TRBD1 matches 8 bases. The CDR3 consists of 16 residues. Germline-derived CDR1 and CDR2 are SGHRS and YFSETQ. V dropped 4 bases and J dropped 8; count of bases not matched to a gene: 16.

The CDR3 loop reads CASSPAGWQPQHF. CDR3 coding DNA: TGTGCCAGCAGCCCCGCGGGATGGCAGCCCCAGCATTTT. V is TRBV7-9 and J is TRBJ1-5; D remains ambiguous. The V gene lost 5 bases and the J gene lost 7 bases, with 12 bases spanning the gap. This CDR3 comprises 13 residues. The germline V gene has CDR1 SEHNR and CDR2 FQNEAQ (reference sequence). Based on the CDR3 plus reference TRBV7-9 and TRBJ1-5, the full variable domain is DTGVSQNPRHKITKRGQNVTFRCDPISEHNRLYWYRQTLGQGPEFLTYFQNEAQLEKSRLLSDRFSAERPKGSFSTLEIQRTEQGDSAMYLCASSPAGWQPQHFGDGTRLSIL.

This chain uses TRBV6-5 with TRBJ1-5; TRBD1 aligns across 9 bases. With V trimmed by 1 base and J by 0 bases, 13 bases remained unmatched. CDR1 is MNHEY, CDR2 SVGAGI, per germline. The CDR3 length is 20 residues. As DNA, the CDR3 is TGTGCCAGCAGTTACTGGAACCGGGACAGGGATTATAATAGCAATCAGCCCCAGCATTTT. Translated, it gives CASSYWNRDRDYNSNQPQHF.

CDR3 sequence reads: CASSSGRQEETQYF. In nucleotides, the CDR3 is TGTGCCAGCAGTAGTGGGAGACAGGAGGAGACCCAGTACTTC. The chain couples TRBV7-2 to TRBJ2-5; perhaps TRBD1 as D (6 bases). CDR1 is SGHTA, CDR2 FQGNSA, per germline. This CDR3 has 14 residues. Trimming removed 6 bases at V and 5 bases at J, with 16 bases between.

The chain employs TRBV14 and TRBJ2-7; TRBD1 matches 11 bases. V shed 6 bases and J 4 bases; nucleotides not matched to a gene: 8. There are 15 residues in the CDR3. The germline CDR1 and CDR2 sequences are SGHDN and FVKESK. The CDR3 DNA sequence: TGTGCCAGCAGTCCGGGACAGGGGGTTCGTTACGAGCAGTACTTC. It yields the protein CASSPGQGVRYEQYF.

A remark on this clonotype: This may stem from a read error, because a much larger clone lies one nucleotide away. This chain joins TRBV2 and TRBJ2-5; possibly TRBD1 for D (5 bases). Per germline, CDR1 SNHLY and CDR2 FYNNEI. This CDR3 contains 12 residues. In DNA form, the CDR3 reads TGTGCCAGCGGGGCCGTACAAGGGACCCAGTACTTC. Amino acids: CASGAVQGTQYF. The whole variable domain, filled in from reference TRBV2 and TRBJ2-5, reads EPEVTQTPSHQVTQMGQEVILRCVPISNHLYFYWYRQILGQKVEFLVSFYNNEISEKSEIFDDQFSVERPDGSNFTLKIRSTKLEDSAMYFCASGAVQGTQYFGPGTRLLVL.